The entry below describes one T cell receptor (beta chain). What it recognizes is unknown. This clone may be a read error of a much larger clone one base away. It was from 2 million PBMCs stored at -80 C that the unsorted libraries were obtained. This sample was included in a study of neurological immune-mediated disorders. Study outcomes and limitations: No CDR3 amino acid sequences recurred among expanded clones across subjects, suggesting private repertoires in all groups.

V lost 7 bases and J lost 0, with 16 bases in between. The CDR3 is 14 amino acids. Per the germline V gene, CDR1 is SQVTM and CDR2 is ANQGSEA. It was by 5'RACE with 10-nucleotide random UMIs that the cDNA was made. TCRdb re-called the 5' RACE reads with MiXCR, one entry per CDR3 protein. The table has more than 45,000 distinct CDR3 sequences, about 9.4% seen once; the top ten hold around 20%. Sample: PBMCs. The V and J genes are TRBV29-1 and TRBJ2-7; no clear D. The TCR originated in a middle-aged woman with HTLV-1-associated myelopathy (HAM/TSP). DNA for the CDR3: TGCAGCGCCTGGGCACAGTGGACCTCCTACGAGCAGTACTTC. It translates to CSAWAQWTSYEQYF.